A selection of T cell receptor beta chains follows, all from one sample in a study of metastatic and nonmetastatic thyroid tumors. With MiXCR, TCRdb called clones anew from the PCR reads. The table records about 13,000 clones, 20% to 25% of them present only once. The sample consisted of blood. These receptors were taken from a female donor with papillary thyroid cancer or a benign thyroid nodule (not recorded which). Some clones in this sample may be carry-over from other donors' samples. Both conserved end residues are part of each CDR3. The D gene is left open where the match is weak. Clone size appears in some rows only: once, few, many, or a class for an expanded clone.

abundance	v_gene	j_gene	d_gene	CDR3nt	CDR3aa
medium-sized	TRBV28	TRBJ2-7	-	TGTGCCAGCAGTCCCAGGGGCTCCTACGAGCAGTACTTC	CASSPRGSYEQYF
many	TRBV14	TRBJ1-2	-	TGTGCCAGCAGCCAAGATCGCGCTCTTGGCTACACCTTC	CASSQDRALGYTF
-	TRBV6-2/TRBV6-3	TRBJ1-2	-	TGTGCCAGCAGTTACGTGTGGAGCGATGGCTACACCTTC	CASSYVWSDGYTF
few	TRBV28	TRBJ1-5	-	TGTGCCAGCAGTTTATCCCCGGGGGAGGGTGAGCAGCCCCAGCATTTT	CASSLSPGEGEQPQHF
medium-sized	TRBV6-1	TRBJ2-7	TRBD1	TGTGCCAGCAGCCGAGGGACAGGGGGCTCCTACGAGCAGTACTTC	CASSRGTGGSYEQYF
once	TRBV18	TRBJ1-3	-	TGTGCCAGCTCATCGCAATCCTCTGGAAACACCATATATTTT	CASSSQSSGNTIYF
-	TRBV28	TRBJ2-6	-	TGTGCCAGCAGTTTCCCGGGGCATACCTCTGGGGCCAACGTCCTGACTTTC	CASSFPGHTSGANVLTF
-	TRBV4-2	TRBJ1-5	-	TGTGCCAGCAGCCAAGATCCGGGTCTTAGCAATCAGCCCCAGCATTTT	CASSQDPGLSNQPQHF
-	TRBV20-1	TRBJ2-1	-	TGCAGTGCTAGGGGTTTAGTTGCAGGGCTCAATGAACAGTTCTTC	CSARGLVAGLNEQFF
medium-sized	TRBV6-2/TRBV6-3	TRBJ2-2	TRBD2	TGTGCCAGCAGTTACCTAGCGGGCACCGGGGAGCTGTTTTTT	CASSYLAGTGELFF
many	TRBV24-1	TRBJ2-2	TRBD2	TGTGCCACCAGTGATCCAACTAGCGGGGGGAACACCGGGGAGCTGTTTTTT	CATSDPTSGGNTGELFF
many	TRBV9	TRBJ2-7	TRBD2	TGTGCCAGCAGCGTGGGGCTAGCGGGGGGCGAGCAGTACTTC	CASSVGLAGGEQYF
many	TRBV20-1	TRBJ1-5	-	TGCAGTGCTAGAGACAGGGCTGGCCCCCAGCATTTT	CSARDRAGPQHF
-	TRBV7-6	TRBJ1-1	TRBD1	TGTGCCAGCAGCTTAGTGGGACAGGGCACTGAAGCTTTCTTT	CASSLVGQGTEAFF
medium-sized	TRBV25-1	TRBJ2-1	-	TGTGCCAGCAGTGAAGGGAGGTCGGGTAGCTCCTACAATGAGCAGTTCTTC	CASSEGRSGSSYNEQFF
few	TRBV2	TRBJ1-2	TRBD1	TGTGCCAGCAGGGAGGGACAGGGAACGGGCTATGGCTACACCTTC	CASREGQGTGYGYTF
many	TRBV20-1	TRBJ1-6	TRBD1	TGCAGTGCTAGGACAGGGGGCGGCCATAATTCACCCCTCCACTTT	CSARTGGGHNSPLHF
medium-sized	TRBV27	TRBJ2-3	-	TGTGCCAGCAGTTTAGGGCCTAGCACAGATACGCAGTATTTT	CASSLGPSTDTQYF
medium-sized	TRBV10-2	TRBJ1-3	-	TGCGCCAGCAGTGAGGCGGTTGGAAACACCATATATTTT	CASSEAVGNTIYF
many	TRBV28	TRBJ2-3	-	TGTGCCAGCTCGGACAGATTCACAGATACGCAGTATTTT	CASSDRFTDTQYF
medium-sized	TRBV6-1	TRBJ1-1	TRBD1	TGTGCCAGCAGAAACAGGGGTGAAGCTTTCTTT	CASRNRGEAFF
many	TRBV15	TRBJ2-5	-	TGTGCCACCAGCAGAGATCGGGGCAGGTCGGGTAAAGAGACCCAGTACTTC	CATSRDRGRSGKETQYF
many	TRBV7-3	TRBJ2-1	TRBD1	TGTGCCAGCAGCCACGGGACAGGAGTGTACAATGAGCAGTTCTTC	CASSHGTGVYNEQFF
-	TRBV15	TRBJ1-5	-	TGTGCCACCAGCAGAGACCCAGTAGGCAATCAGCCCCAGAATTTT	CATSRDPVGNQPQNF
-	TRBV9	TRBJ2-3	-	TGTGCCAGCAGCGGCCGACCAGCCCTCACAGATACGCAGTATTTT	CASSGRPALTDTQYF
many	TRBV11-2	TRBJ1-1	-	TGTGCCAGCAGCCCACTGACAGGGAACACTGAAGCTTTCTTT	CASSPLTGNTEAFF
medium-sized	TRBV12-3/TRBV12-4	TRBJ2-3	TRBD2	TGTGCCAGCAGCCTAGCGGGGGGCCTCACAGATACGCAGTATTTT	CASSLAGGLTDTQYF
many	TRBV4-2	TRBJ2-7	-	TGTGCCAGCAGCCGGGAGCGGACCTACGAGCAGTACTTC	CASSRERTYEQYF
-	TRBV5-4	TRBJ2-2	TRBD2	TGTGCCAGCAGCTTTGGGGGTTCGGGGGGCACCGGGGAGCTGTTTTTT	CASSFGGSGGTGELFF
many	TRBV11-2	TRBJ1-5	-	TGTGCCAGCAGCTTAGACAGTTACTACCGCTCATTCGGGGATCAGCCCCAGCATTTT	CASSLDSYYRSFGDQPQHF
-	TRBV19	TRBJ2-7	-	TGTGCCAGTAAGAGGGGGGGAACAAGCTACGAGCAGTACTTC	CASKRGGTSYEQYF
few	TRBV6-5	TRBJ1-3	-	TGTGCCAGCAGTTCCCATGCAGTGGGCTTCTCTGGAAACACCATATATTTT	CASSSHAVGFSGNTIYF
-	TRBV28	TRBJ2-7	-	TGTGCCAGCAGTGGTTGGTCAGCCGCCTACGAGCAGTACTTC	CASSGWSAAYEQYF
-	TRBV4-2	TRBJ2-3	-	TGTGCCAGCAGCCAACCAACTAGACGGGAGTCATACACAGATACAAAGTATTTT	CASSQPTRRESYTDTKYF
few	TRBV2	TRBJ2-5	TRBD1	TGTGCCAGCAGTGGGACAGGTGGAGGAGAGACCCAGTACTTC	CASSGTGGGETQYF
medium-sized	TRBV6-1	TRBJ2-7	TRBD2	TGTGCCAGCAGACTAGCGGGGGGGCCCTACGAGCAGTACTTC	CASRLAGGPYEQYF
many	TRBV2	TRBJ2-1	TRBD2	TGTGCCAGCAGATGGTCCCCACTAGCGGGGGTTTACAATGAGCAGTTCTTC	CASRWSPLAGVYNEQFF
many	TRBV7-3	TRBJ2-1	-	TGTGCCAGCAGCTTATGGGCGGGGGCCGCCTACAATGAGCAGTTCTTC	CASSLWAGAAYNEQFF
-	TRBV5-1	TRBJ2-3	-	TGCGCCAGCAGCTTTGGGGGGGCGCTTGATACGCAGTATTTT	CASSFGGALDTQYF
few	TRBV6-2/TRBV6-3	TRBJ2-7	TRBD1	TGTGCCAGCAGTTACTCGGACAGGGGGGAGTACGAGCAGTACTTC	CASSYSDRGEYEQYF
many	TRBV20-1	TRBJ2-3	TRBD1	TGCAGTGCCCATCAGGGGGCAAGGTGGACAGATACGCAGTATTTT	CSAHQGARWTDTQYF
many	TRBV20-1	TRBJ2-1	TRBD2	TGCAGTGCTCCTCTCATAGCGGGACGCCCGGGCAATGAGCAGTTCTTC	CSAPLIAGRPGNEQFF
medium-sized	TRBV6-1	TRBJ1-4	-	TGTGCCACCGGGTACGGAGGTGAAAAACTGTTTTTT	CATGYGGEKLFF
-	TRBV18	TRBJ1-1	TRBD1	TGTGCCAGCACAACCACCGGGACAGGAGCTGTGAACACTGAAGCTTTCTTT	CASTTTGTGAVNTEAFF
medium-sized	TRBV28	TRBJ1-2	TRBD1	TGTGCCAGCAGTTCGACAGGGGTGGTCTATGGCTACACCTTC	CASSSTGVVYGYTF
few	TRBV6-1	TRBJ2-5	-	TGTGCCAGCAGTGAACTGCTGGGGTGGGAGACCCAGTACTTC	CASSELLGWETQYF
-	TRBV6-1	TRBJ2-3	-	TGTGCCAGAAGTGAAGAAGGAAATGGAGATACGCAGTATTTT	CARSEEGNGDTQYF
-	TRBV20-1	TRBJ2-1	TRBD2	TGCAGTGCTAGCACTAGCGGGATCTACAATGAGCAGTTCTTC	CSASTSGIYNEQFF
few	TRBV6-1	TRBJ2-7	TRBD2	TGTACCAGCAGTGAAGAGTCTAGCGGACCCTACGAGCAGTACTTC	CTSSEESSGPYEQYF
many	TRBV20-1	TRBJ1-1	TRBD1	TGCAGTGCTAGGCGACAGGGGGCTGCTGAAGCTTTCTTT	CSARRQGAAEAFF
-	TRBV7-8	TRBJ1-2	-	TGTGCCAGCAGCTTAGTACATACCCGTTCTTGGCGCTACACCTTC	CASSLVHTRSWRYTF
-	TRBV12-3/TRBV12-4	TRBJ1-6	-	TGTGCCAGCAGTTTAGATAGGGTGTTTTCACCCCTCCACTTT	CASSLDRVFSPLHF
many	TRBV28	TRBJ1-2	-	TGTGCCAGCAGTTCAGCGGGGAACTATGGCTACACCTTC	CASSSAGNYGYTF
many	TRBV19	TRBJ2-6	TRBD1	TGTGCCATCGGACAGGCTAACTCTGGGGCCAACGTCCTGACTTTC	CAIGQANSGANVLTF
many	TRBV29-1	TRBJ2-3	-	TGCAGCGTTGAAGCACAGAACACAGATACGCAGTATTTT	CSVEAQNTDTQYF